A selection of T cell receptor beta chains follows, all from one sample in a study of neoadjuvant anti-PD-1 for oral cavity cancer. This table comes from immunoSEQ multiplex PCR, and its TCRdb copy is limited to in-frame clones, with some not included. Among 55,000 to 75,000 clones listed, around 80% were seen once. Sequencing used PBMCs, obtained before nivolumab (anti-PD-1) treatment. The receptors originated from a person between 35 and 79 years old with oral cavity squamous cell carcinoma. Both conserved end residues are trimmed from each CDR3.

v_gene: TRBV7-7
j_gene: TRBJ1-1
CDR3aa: ASSQGAGTEAF

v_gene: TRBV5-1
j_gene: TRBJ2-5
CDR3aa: ASSLGTSGRFQETQY

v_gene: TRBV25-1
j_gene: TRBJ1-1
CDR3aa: ASSEGWGKRYTEAF

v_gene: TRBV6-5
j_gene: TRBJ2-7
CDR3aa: ATGAGDKQY

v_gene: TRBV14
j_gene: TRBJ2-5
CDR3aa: ASSQYVLSETQY

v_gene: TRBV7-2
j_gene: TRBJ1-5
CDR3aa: ASSHGGHSNQPQH

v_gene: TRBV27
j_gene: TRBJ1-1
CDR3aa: ASSFRGTEAF

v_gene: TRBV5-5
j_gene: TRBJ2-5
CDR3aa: ASSLQRGSQETQY

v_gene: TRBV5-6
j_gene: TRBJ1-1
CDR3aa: ASSLVAGNTEAF

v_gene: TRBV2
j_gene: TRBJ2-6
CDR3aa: ARRGPLSGANVLT

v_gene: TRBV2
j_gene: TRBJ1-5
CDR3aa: ASTPTRNQPQH

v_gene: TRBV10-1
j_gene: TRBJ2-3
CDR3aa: ASSESGTDTQY

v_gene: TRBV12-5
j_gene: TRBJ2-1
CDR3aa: ASGGRDSYYNEQF

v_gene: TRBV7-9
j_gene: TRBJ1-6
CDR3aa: ASSFDGSSSPLH

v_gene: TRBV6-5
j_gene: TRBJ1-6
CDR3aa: ASSRQTNSPLH

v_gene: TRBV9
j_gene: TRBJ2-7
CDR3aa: ASSVGGDIYYEQY

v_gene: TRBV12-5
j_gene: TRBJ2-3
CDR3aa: ASGPGGGGRRADTQY

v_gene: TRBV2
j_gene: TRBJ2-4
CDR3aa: ASTLQAGAKNIQY

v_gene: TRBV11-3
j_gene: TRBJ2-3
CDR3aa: ASSRGTGSFGRTDTQY

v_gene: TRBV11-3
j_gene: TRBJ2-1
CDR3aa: ASSSETSGYNEQF

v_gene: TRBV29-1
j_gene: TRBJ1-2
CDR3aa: SVSSRMRSYGYT

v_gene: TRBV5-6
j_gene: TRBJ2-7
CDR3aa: ASTRMDEQY

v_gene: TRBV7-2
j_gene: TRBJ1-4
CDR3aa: ASSPEGAPNEKLF

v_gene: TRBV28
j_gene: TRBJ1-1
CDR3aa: ASSFRTGNTEAF

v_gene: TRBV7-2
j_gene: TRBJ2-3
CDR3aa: ASSSLGRSRETRTDTQY

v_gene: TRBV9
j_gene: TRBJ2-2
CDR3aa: ASSVASGFPELF

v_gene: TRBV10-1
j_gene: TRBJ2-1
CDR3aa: ASSESYSTDYNEQF

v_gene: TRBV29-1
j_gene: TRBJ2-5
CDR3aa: SVDGQGVGETQY

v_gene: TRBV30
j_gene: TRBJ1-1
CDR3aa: AWSYSRRATEAF

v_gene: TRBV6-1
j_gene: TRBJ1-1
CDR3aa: ASAHSGMNTEAF

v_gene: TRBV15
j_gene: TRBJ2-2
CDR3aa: ATSSGGTFTGELF

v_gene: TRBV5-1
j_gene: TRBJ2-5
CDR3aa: ASSLGARDTQETQY

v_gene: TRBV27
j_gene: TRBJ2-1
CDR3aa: ASSLDRGSYNEQF

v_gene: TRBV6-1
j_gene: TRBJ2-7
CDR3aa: ASSLTLRLAYEQY

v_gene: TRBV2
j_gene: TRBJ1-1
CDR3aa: ASKVDRVTNTEAF

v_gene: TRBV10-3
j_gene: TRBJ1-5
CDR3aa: AISRGDRLLSNQPQH

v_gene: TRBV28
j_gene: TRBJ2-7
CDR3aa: ASSLLARDEQY

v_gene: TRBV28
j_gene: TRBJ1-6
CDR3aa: ASSFPQYPSSPLH

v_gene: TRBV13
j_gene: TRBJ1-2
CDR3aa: ASSSQTGFYGYT

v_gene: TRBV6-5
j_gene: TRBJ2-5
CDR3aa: ASHNAQTQY